The 25 T cell receptor beta chains below all came from one sample that was sequenced in a study of CD8 T cells in Susac syndrome (dated by TCRdb to between 2017 and 2020). The protocol used for the library was the immunoSEQ multiplex PCR assay. RNA was extracted using the RNeasy kit, and roughly 0.45 to 1 ug of the RNA was reverse transcribed with random hexamers. The public sequencing data were trimmed at Q25 with fastp and processed into clonotypes with MiXCR by TCRdb, which kept only in-frame beta chains. Each CDR3 protein gets just one entry, which takes the most common genes and DNA from the rows behind it. The sample table contains approximately 150,000 distinct CDR3 sequences; only one count was recorded for about 95% of them. Approximately 0.11% of the sample comes from the top ten. What was sequenced was CD4+ T cells from PBMCs. Receptor source: a human donor with multiple sclerosis.

The sample holds one count of this clonotype. The chain has TRBV28 and TRBJ2-2, with TRBD2 matching over 13 bases. With V trimmed by 5 bases and J by 5 bases, 5 bases remained unmatched. The CDR3 consists of 16 residues. CDR1 is MDHEN, CDR2 SYDVKM, per germline. The CDR3 reads CASSASGLAGTGELFF. For the CDR3, the DNA is TGTGCCAGCAGTGCCTCGGGACTAGCGGGGACCGGGGAGCTGTTTTTT.

The chain uses TRBV9 and TRBJ2-1, with TRBD2 as a possible D gene (6 bases). Germline V gene lookup returns CDR1 SGDLS and CDR2 YYNGEE. The CDR3 extends over 16 amino acids. Trimming pared 3 bases from V and 4 bases from J, leaving 17 bases between. The CDR3 nucleotides read TGTGCCAGCAGCGAAAGTCTAGCGCAAGGATACAATGAGCAGTTCTTC. This sequence encodes CASSESLAQGYNEQFF. Looking up the rest from reference TRBV9 and TRBJ2-1 gives the full variable domain: DSGVTQTPKHLITATGQRVTLRCSPRSGDLSVYWYQQSLDQGLQFLIQYYNGEERAKGNILERFSAQQFPDLHSELNLSSLELGDSALYFCASSESLAQGYNEQFFGPGTRLTVL.

The V and J genes are TRBV2 and TRBJ2-7, with D maybe TRBD1 (6 bases). Trimming shortened V by 6 bases and J by 9 bases, and 15 bases separated the two germline ends. Per germline, CDR1 SNHLY and CDR2 FYNNEI. The CDR3 contains 12 residues. This chain's CDR3 is CASRRDRFRQYF. The CDR3, as DNA: TGTGCCAGCAGGCGCGACAGGTTTCGGCAGTACTTC.

This sequence joins TRBV20-1 and TRBJ2-1; TRBD2 is a possible D gene (5 bases). Germline V lookup: CDR1 DFQATT, CDR2 SNEGSKA (reference sequence). The CDR3 consists of 14 residues. Trimming pared 6 bases from V and 4 bases from J, leaving 16 bases between. This CDR3 is CSALLGRRYNEQFF. CDR3 nucleotide sequence: TGCAGTGCATTGCTTGGCAGGAGGTACAATGAGCAGTTCTTC.

V usage is TRBV30 and J usage is TRBJ1-5, with a tentative D call TRBD1 (5 bases). Trimming removed 3 bases at V and 4 bases at J, with 16 bases between. In germline, CDR1 is GTSNPN, CDR2 SVGIG (reference sequence). The CDR3 spans 15 residues. CDR3 sequence (DNA): TGTGCCTGGAGGGACACCGGGCGGCCTAATCAGCCCCAGCATTTT. This codes for CAWRDTGRPNQPQHF. Together with reference TRBV30 and TRBJ1-5, the CDR3 gives the full variable domain: SQTIHQWPATLVQPVGSPLSLECTVEGTSNPNLYWYRQAAGRGLQLLFYSVGIGQISSEVPQNLSASRPQDRQFILSSKKLLLSDSGFYLCAWRDTGRPNQPQHFGDGTRLSIL.

The chain has TRBV7-9 and TRBJ2-1; no clear D. The CDR3 is 10 amino acids. Germline V gives CDR1 SEHNR, CDR2 FQNEAQ (reference sequence). V was pared by 2 bases and J by 8 bases, with 1 base between. The chain's CDR3 is CASSLHEQFF. CDR3 nucleotide sequence: TGTGCCAGCAGCTTACATGAGCAGTTCTTC. Using reference TRBV7-9 and TRBJ2-1 for the parts outside the CDR3, the full variable domain is DTGVSQNPRHKITKRGQNVTFRCDPISEHNRLYWYRQTLGQGPEFLTYFQNEAQLEKSRLLSDRFSAERPKGSFSTLEIQRTEQGDSAMYLCASSLHEQFFGPGTRLTVL.

The V gene is TRBV29-1, the J gene TRBJ1-2; D not certain. Trimming took off 6 bases at V and 2 bases at J, with 7 bases between the two ends. CDR3 length equals 11 residues. Germline loops: CDR1 SQVTM, CDR2 ANQGSEA. Here the CDR3 reads CSVAENYGYTF. The CDR3 coding sequence is TGCAGCGTCGCCGAGAACTATGGCTACACCTTC.

The rearrangement uses TRBV6-1 and TRBJ1-2, with TRBD1 identical over 10 bases. Germline CDR1 reads MNHNS; CDR2 reads SASEGT. The CDR3 loop spans 17 amino acids. The trim removed 6 bases at V and 2 bases at J, leaving 12 bases unmatched. The CDR3 here is CASRLSGTGESNYGYTF. CDR3 DNA: TGTGCCAGCAGGCTTAGTGGGACAGGGGAATCCAACTATGGCTACACCTTC.

CDR3 DNA: TGTGCCAGCAGCCACCAGACAGGGGGTGAAAAACTGTTTTTT. This encodes CASSHQTGGEKLFF. The V gene is TRBV3-1, the J gene TRBJ1-4; TRBD1 aligns across 9 bases. Germline lookup yields CDR1 LGHDT and CDR2 YNNKEL (reference sequence). The CDR3 is 14 amino acids. The V segment lost 3 bases and the J segment 7 bases; nucleotides outside the gene matches: 3.

The chain carries TRBV12-3 or TRBV12-4 and TRBJ1-2; D uncertain. V shed 6 bases and J shed 0 bases, with 8 bases lying between them. This CDR3 is built from 13 residues. CDR3 in DNA: TGTGCCAGCAGGGCGTTAGCTAACTATGGCTACACCTTC. Its translation is CASRALANYGYTF.

The chain couples TRBV5-6 to TRBJ2-3; D not resolved. The CDR3 extends over 12 amino acids. V was trimmed by 1 base and J by 6 bases, leaving 6 bases between them. CDR1 and CDR2 from the germline V gene are SGHDT and YYEEEE. The CDR3 DNA reads as TGTGCCAGCAGCTTGTTGAGGGATACGCAGTATTTT. It encodes CASSLLRDTQYF.

The rearrangement joins TRBV2 to TRBJ1-1, with D hard to call. Germline CDR1 and CDR2: SNHLY and FYNNEI. Between the trimmed V and J ends, which lost 7 bases and 1 base, there was a span of 4 bases. The CDR3 is 11 amino acids. The DNA for the CDR3 is TGTGCCAGCACGGGGAACACTGAAGCTTTCTTT. Protein product: CASTGNTEAFF.

CDR3 residues: CASSEFGRGVEETQYF. DNA of the CDR3: TGTGCCAGCAGTGAATTTGGCAGGGGAGTGGAGGAGACCCAGTACTTC. The chain is built from TRBV6-1 and TRBJ2-5; D is possibly TRBD1 (6 bases). Trimming left V 2 bases short and J 5 bases short, with 18 bases between. The CDR3 consists of 16 residues. Germline lookup yields CDR1 MNHNS and CDR2 SASEGT.

This rearrangement joins TRBV6-1 to TRBJ2-7; D is possibly TRBD2 (6 bases). With 6 bases removed from V and 0 bases from J, the gap between germline ends came to 9 bases. The germline gives CDR1 MNHNS, CDR2 SASEGT. The CDR3 is 13 residues long. This CDR3 is CASRGLPSYEQYF. The DNA of the CDR3 is TGTGCCAGCAGGGGACTTCCCTCCTACGAGCAGTACTTC.

The chain combines TRBV20-1 with TRBJ1-1, with D unclear. The CDR3 covers 12 residues. Germline V gene sequence: CDR1 DFQATT, CDR2 SNEGSKA (reference sequence). V lost 6 bases and J lost 5, with 13 bases in between. The CDR3 DNA follows: TGCAGTGCCGACGGTGAGATGACTGAAGCTTTCTTT. It specifies CSADGEMTEAFF.

The rearrangement links TRBV20-1 to TRBJ2-7; TRBD1 agrees at 10 bases. The V and J ends lost 4 bases and 3 bases, in that order; junction bases with no gene match: 6. The germline V gene encodes CDR1 DFQATT and CDR2 SNEGSKA (reference sequence). The CDR3 is made up of 14 amino acids. The CDR3: CSANRDRGYYEQYF. The CDR3, as DNA: TGCAGTGCTAACCGGGACAGGGGATACTACGAGCAGTACTTC.

The chain couples TRBV28 to TRBJ1-2; possibly TRBD1 for D (5 bases). Germline CDR1 is MDHEN and CDR2 is SYDVKM. With 5 bases removed from V and 6 bases from J, the gap between germline ends came to 22 bases. The CDR3 spans 16 residues. CDR3 bases: TGTGCCAGCAGTACACCTGCCGCGGGACGTGTTCATGGCTACACCTTC. It codes for CASSTPAAGRVHGYTF.

This chain connects TRBV3-1 to TRBJ1-2; D unclear. The CDR3 totals 13 residues. CDR1 is LGHDT, CDR2 YNNKEL, per germline (reference sequence). Trimming cost V 1 base and J 7 bases, with 10 bases left between them. The DNA for the CDR3 is TGTGCCAGCAGCCAAGCTGGGATCGGTGGCTACACCTTC. This translates into CASSQAGIGGYTF.

The chain combines TRBV2 with TRBJ1-1; 8 positions agree with TRBD1. The germline gives CDR1 SNHLY, CDR2 FYNNEI. This CDR3 is 13 amino acids long. Trimming at V came to 6 bases and at J to 3 bases, leaving 3 bases not matched to a gene. The CDR3 loop is CASRLDRDTEAFF. For the CDR3, the DNA is TGTGCCAGCAGACTGGACAGGGACACTGAAGCTTTCTTT.

The chain's CDR3 is CSVEGQPRGHAFF. CDR3 nucleotides: TGCAGCGTTGAAGGCCAACCCAGGGGGCACGCTTTCTTT. This chain joins TRBV29-1 and TRBJ1-1; 8 nucleotides match TRBD1. V was pared by 1 base and J by 11 bases, with 9 bases of the junction left unmatched. The CDR3 runs 13 residues. Looked up from germline, CDR1 is SQVTM and CDR2 is ANQGSEA.

The J gene is TRBJ1-5, the V gene TRBV18; no firm D call. V lost 2 bases and J lost 6, with 8 bases in between. Germline loops: CDR1 KGHSH, CDR2 LQKENI. This CDR3 is built from 13 residues. Here the CDR3 DNA reads TGTGCCAGCTCACCAGGGAGAGGTCAGCCCCAGCATTTT. It is translated as CASSPGRGQPQHF.

The J gene is TRBJ1-5, the V gene TRBV2; perhaps TRBD1 as D (6 bases). Germline V gene data show CDR1 as SNHLY and CDR2 as FYNNEI. CDR3 length equals 15 residues. Deletions cut 2 bases from V and 7 bases from J, with 15 bases between. The CDR3, as DNA: TGTGCCAGCAGTGAACTATTACAGGGTAGCCAGCCCCAGCATTTT. It translates to CASSELLQGSQPQHF.

The genes are TRBV9 and TRBJ2-7; D gene uncertain. The CDR3 consists of 15 residues. The V end was cut by 0 bases, the J end by 3 bases, with 13 bases between. Per the germline V gene, CDR1 is SGDLS and CDR2 is YYNGEE. This chain's CDR3 is CASSVGPSDIYEQYF. DNA for the CDR3: TGTGCCAGCAGCGTAGGTCCATCAGATATCTACGAGCAGTACTTC.

The chain couples TRBV20-1 to TRBJ1-2; TRBD1 might be the D (5 bases). This CDR3 region has 15 residues. The V end lost 2 bases, the J end lost 4 bases, and 17 bases lay between the germline ends. Germline assignment: CDR1 DFQATT and CDR2 SNEGSKA (reference sequence). As DNA, the CDR3 is TGCAGTGCTAGATTCGGACCCGGGGGGACCTATGGCTACACCTTC. Protein: CSARFGPGGTYGYTF.

The chain has TRBV18 and TRBJ2-4; D may be TRBD2 (6 bases). V was trimmed by 0 bases and J by 0 bases, leaving 21 bases between them. In germline, CDR1 is KGHSH, CDR2 LQKENI. The CDR3 totals 20 residues. The CDR3 here is CASSPPLGGGGNEAKNIQYF. Here the CDR3 DNA reads TGTGCCAGCTCACCACCGCTCGGAGGTGGGGGGAATGAAGCCAAAAACATTCAGTACTTC. The full variable domain, rest sourced from reference TRBV18 and TRBJ2-4, is NAGVMQNPRHLVRRRGQEARLRCSPMKGHSHVYWYRQLPEEGLKFMVYLQKENIIDESGMPKERFSAEFPKEGPSILRIQQVVRGDSAAYFCASSPPLGGGGNEAKNIQYFGAGTRLSVL.